This T cell receptor beta chain was identified in a study of blood T cell repertoires in COVID-19. About the research overall: COVID-19 samples collected from the United States, Italy and Spain covered acute and convalescent phases.

Profiled with immunoSEQ multiplex PCR; TCRdb holds only in-frame clones, not every one. The sample lists approximately 100,000 clones, roughly four fifths occurring once. Germline assignment: CDR1 KGHSH and CDR2 LQKENI. V shed 2 bases and J 5 bases; nucleotides not matched to a gene: 7. The CDR3 has 16 residues. Sequencing input: peripheral blood. The TCR was taken from a human donor in a cohort sampled during active COVID-19. This chain links TRBV18 with TRBJ2-2; 8 positions match TRBD2. Here the CDR3 DNA reads TGTGCCAGCTCACCAGGGACGACGGGGGGGACCGGGGAGCTGTTTTTT. Protein sequence: CASSPGTTGGTGELFF.